The 5 T cell receptor beta chains below come from one sample, sequenced in a study of blood T cell repertoires in COVID-19. The protocol was immunoSEQ multiplex PCR, while the TCRdb copy is restricted to in-frame clones and leaves out a portion. This table has under 200,000 clones, about 86% appearing once. Material for sequencing was peripheral blood. These receptors were collected from a human donor with acute or convalescent COVID-19. The donor label of this sample is uncertain.

The sample holds a few counts of this clone. The rearrangement links TRBV5-8 to TRBJ1-2, with D possibly being TRBD1 (6 bases). This CDR3 is built from 17 residues. Trimming removed 2 bases at V and 6 bases at J, with 23 bases between. Germline V lookup: CDR1 SGHTS, CDR2 YDEGEE. The CDR3 loop is CASSFLWEIGRGDGYTF. CDR3 DNA sequence: TGTGCCAGCAGCTTCCTATGGGAGATAGGGAGGGGGGATGGCTACACCTTC.

The sample holds a few counts of this clone. The chain uses TRBV30 and TRBJ1-6, with a weak D call TRBD1 (6 bases). The CDR3 totals 16 residues. Germline CDR1 and CDR2: GTSNPN and SVGIG (reference sequence). V shed 2 bases and J shed 1 base, with 12 bases lying between them. This CDR3 reads CAWSPQGLSYNSPLHF. DNA for the CDR3: TGTGCCTGGAGTCCACAGGGTCTGTCCTATAATTCACCCCTCCACTTT.

The rearrangement joins TRBV5-8 to TRBJ2-3; 11 bases align to TRBD2. Germline V gives CDR1 SGHTS, CDR2 YDEGEE. The CDR3 spans 16 residues. The V segment lost 5 bases and the J segment 6 bases; nucleotides outside the gene matches: 11. CDR3 DNA: TGTGCCAGCAGTTTTTTTCTAGCGGGGGGTTTGGATACGCAGTATTTT. Residues: CASSFFLAGGLDTQYF. Using reference TRBV5-8 and TRBJ2-3 for the parts outside the CDR3, the full variable domain is EAGVTQSPTHLIKTRGQQATLRCSPISGHTSVYWYQQALGLGLQFLLWYDEGEERNRGNFPPRFSGRQFPNYSSELNVNALELEDSALYLCASSFFLAGGLDTQYFGPGTRLTVL.

The chain has TRBV1 and TRBJ1-5. TRBV1 is given as a pseudogene. The CDR3 has 17 residues. In DNA form, the CDR3 reads TGCACCAGCAGCCAAGATTACTCGCGATGGAGCAATCAGCCCCAGCATTTT. This sequence encodes CTSSQDYSRWSNQPQHF.

The chain employs TRBV7-3 and TRBJ2-3; weak D call: TRBD2 (6 bases). The V gene's germline CDR1 is SGHTA and CDR2 FQGTGA. The CDR3 runs to 15 residues. Trimming removed 5 bases at V and 7 bases at J, with 19 bases between. This CDR3 reads CASSPLSGAPNTQYF. The CDR3 DNA follows: TGTGCCAGCAGCCCACTTAGCGGTGCCCCGAATACGCAGTATTTT. The whole variable domain, remainder taken from reference TRBV7-3 and TRBJ2-3, is GAGVSQTPSNKVTEKGKYVELRCDPISGHTALYWYRQSLGQGPEFLIYFQGTGAADDSGLPNDRFFAVRPEGSVSTLKIQRTERGDSAVYLCASSPLSGAPNTQYFGPGTRLTVL.